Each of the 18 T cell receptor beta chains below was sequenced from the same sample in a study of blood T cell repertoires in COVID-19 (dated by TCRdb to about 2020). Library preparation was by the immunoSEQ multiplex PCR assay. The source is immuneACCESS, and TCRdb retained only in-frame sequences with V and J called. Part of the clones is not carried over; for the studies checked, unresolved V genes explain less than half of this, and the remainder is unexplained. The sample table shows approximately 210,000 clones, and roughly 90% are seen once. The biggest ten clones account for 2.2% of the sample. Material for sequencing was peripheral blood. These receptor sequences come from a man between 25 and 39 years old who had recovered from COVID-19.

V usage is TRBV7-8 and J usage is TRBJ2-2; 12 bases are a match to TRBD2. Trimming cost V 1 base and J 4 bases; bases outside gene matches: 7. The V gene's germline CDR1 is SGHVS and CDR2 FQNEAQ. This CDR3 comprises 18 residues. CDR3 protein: CASSLETSGGPGTGELFF. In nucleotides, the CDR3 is TGTGCCAGCAGCTTAGAGACTAGCGGGGGCCCCGGCACCGGGGAGCTGTTTTTT.

The CDR3 coding sequence is TGTGCCAGCAACTATTTCGGACAGAACCAAGAGACCCAGTACTTC. This sequence encodes CASNYFGQNQETQYF. This chain uses TRBV6-5 with TRBJ2-5; D is perhaps TRBD1 (6 bases). Per the germline V gene, CDR1 is MNHEY and CDR2 is SVGAGI. The CDR3 has 15 amino acids. V was trimmed by 7 bases and J by 0 bases, leaving 15 bases between them.

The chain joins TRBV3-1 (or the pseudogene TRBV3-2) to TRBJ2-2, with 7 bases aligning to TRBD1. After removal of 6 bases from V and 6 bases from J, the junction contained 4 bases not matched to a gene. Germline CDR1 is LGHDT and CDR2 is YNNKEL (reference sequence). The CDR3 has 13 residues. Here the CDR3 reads CASRQGIAGELFF. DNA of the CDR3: TGTGCCAGCAGACAGGGGATTGCCGGGGAGCTGTTTTTT.

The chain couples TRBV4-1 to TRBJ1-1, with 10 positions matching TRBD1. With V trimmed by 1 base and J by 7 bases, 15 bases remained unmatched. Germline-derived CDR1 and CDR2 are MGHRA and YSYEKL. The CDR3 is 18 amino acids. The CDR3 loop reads CASSQGWYLGTGEGEAFF. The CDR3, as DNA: TGCGCCAGCAGCCAAGGATGGTATTTAGGGACAGGGGAGGGTGAAGCTTTCTTT.

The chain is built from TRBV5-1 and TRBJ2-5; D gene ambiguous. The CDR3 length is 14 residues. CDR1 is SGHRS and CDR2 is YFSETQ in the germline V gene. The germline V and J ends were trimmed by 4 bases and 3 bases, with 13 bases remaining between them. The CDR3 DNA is TGCGCCAGCAGCCCCAGAGGTTCAGAAGAGACCCAGTACTTC. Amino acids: CASSPRGSEETQYF.

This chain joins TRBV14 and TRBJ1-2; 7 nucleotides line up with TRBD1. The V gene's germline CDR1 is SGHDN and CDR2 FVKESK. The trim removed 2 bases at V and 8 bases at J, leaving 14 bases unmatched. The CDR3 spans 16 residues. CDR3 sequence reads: CASSQINYRGPGGYTF. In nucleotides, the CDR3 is TGTGCCAGCAGCCAAATTAATTATAGGGGGCCGGGAGGCTACACCTTC.

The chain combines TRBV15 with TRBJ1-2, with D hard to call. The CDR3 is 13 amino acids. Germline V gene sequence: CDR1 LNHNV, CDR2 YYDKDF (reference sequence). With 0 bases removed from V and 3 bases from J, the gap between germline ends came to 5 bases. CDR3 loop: CATSRDPDYGYTF. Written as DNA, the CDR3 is TGTGCCACCAGCAGAGATCCGGACTATGGCTACACCTTC.

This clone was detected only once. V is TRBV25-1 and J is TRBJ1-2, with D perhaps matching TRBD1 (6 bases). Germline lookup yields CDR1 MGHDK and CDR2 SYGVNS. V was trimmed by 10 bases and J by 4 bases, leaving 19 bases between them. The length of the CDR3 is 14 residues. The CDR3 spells CATDSLNTPYGYTF. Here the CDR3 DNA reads TGTGCCACGGACAGCCTCAACACACCCTATGGCTACACCTTC.

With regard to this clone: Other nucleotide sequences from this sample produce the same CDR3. The CDR3 nucleotides read TGTGCCAGTAGACAGGGAGGTAGCAATCAGCCCCAGCATTTT. It translates to CASRQGGSNQPQHF. The V call is TRBV6-5, the J call TRBJ1-5; 7 positions agree with TRBD1. V was pared by 9 bases and J by 0 bases, with 5 bases of the junction left unmatched. The CDR3 spans 14 residues. CDR1 and CDR2 from the germline V gene are MNHEY and SVGAGI.

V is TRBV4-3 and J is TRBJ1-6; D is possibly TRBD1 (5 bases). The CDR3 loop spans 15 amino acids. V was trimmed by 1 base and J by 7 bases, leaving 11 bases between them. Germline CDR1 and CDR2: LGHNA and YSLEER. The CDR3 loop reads CASSQGAGLNSPLHF. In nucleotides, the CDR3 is TGCGCCAGCAGCCAAGGGGCAGGGTTGAATTCACCCCTCCACTTT.

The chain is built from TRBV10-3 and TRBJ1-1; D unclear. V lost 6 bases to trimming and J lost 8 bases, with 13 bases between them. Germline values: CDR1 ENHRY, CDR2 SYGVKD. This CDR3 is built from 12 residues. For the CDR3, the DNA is TGTGCCATCAGCCCATCGGGTTCGGAAGCTTTCTTT. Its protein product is CAISPSGSEAFF.

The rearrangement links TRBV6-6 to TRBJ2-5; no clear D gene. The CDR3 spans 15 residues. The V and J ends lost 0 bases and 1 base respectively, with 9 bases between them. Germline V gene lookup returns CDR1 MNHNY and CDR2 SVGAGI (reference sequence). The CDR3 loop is CASSYSKTLQETQYF. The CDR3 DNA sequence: TGTGCCAGCAGTTACTCCAAGACACTCCAAGAGACCCAGTACTTC.

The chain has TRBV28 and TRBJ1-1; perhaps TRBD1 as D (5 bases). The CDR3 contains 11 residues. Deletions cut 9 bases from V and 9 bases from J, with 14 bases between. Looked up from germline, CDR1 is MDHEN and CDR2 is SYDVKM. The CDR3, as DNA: TGTGCCAGTCAGGGTACCCGCCAAGCTTTCTTT. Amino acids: CASQGTRQAFF.

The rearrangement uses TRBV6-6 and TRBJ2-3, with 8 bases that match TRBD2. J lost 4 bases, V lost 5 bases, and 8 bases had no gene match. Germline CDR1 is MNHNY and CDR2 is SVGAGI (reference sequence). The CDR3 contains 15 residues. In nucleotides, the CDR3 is TGTGCCAGCAGTCCTCACGGGGGGGCGGCAGATACGCAGTATTTT. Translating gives CASSPHGGAADTQYF.

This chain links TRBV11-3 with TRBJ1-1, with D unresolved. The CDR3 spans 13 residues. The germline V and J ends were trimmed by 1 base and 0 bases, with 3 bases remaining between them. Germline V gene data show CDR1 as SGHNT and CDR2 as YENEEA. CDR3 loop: CASSLGVNTEAFF. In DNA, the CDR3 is TGTGCCAGCAGCTTAGGAGTGAACACTGAAGCTTTCTTT.

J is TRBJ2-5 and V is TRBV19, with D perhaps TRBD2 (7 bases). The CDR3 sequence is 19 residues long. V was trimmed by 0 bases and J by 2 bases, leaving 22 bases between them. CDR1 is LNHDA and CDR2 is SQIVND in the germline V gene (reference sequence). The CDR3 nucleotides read TGTGCCAGTAGTATAGATCGCGCGGGGGCCCCCGGGGGTCAAGAGACCCAGTACTTC. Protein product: CASSIDRAGAPGGQETQYF.

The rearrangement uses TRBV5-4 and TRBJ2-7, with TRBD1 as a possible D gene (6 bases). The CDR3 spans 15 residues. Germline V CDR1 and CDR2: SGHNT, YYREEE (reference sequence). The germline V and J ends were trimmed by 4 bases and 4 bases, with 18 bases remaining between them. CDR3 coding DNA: TGTGCCAGCAGCCCGGGATCCGGGACAAATTACGAGCAGTACTTC. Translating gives CASSPGSGTNYEQYF.

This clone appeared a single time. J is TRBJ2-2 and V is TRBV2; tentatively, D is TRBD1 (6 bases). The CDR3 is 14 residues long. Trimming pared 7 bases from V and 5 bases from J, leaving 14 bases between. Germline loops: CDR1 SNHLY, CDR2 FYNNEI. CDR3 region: CASTRTEDTGELFF. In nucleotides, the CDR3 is TGTGCCAGCACAAGGACAGAAGATACCGGGGAGCTGTTTTTT.